This note documents a single TCR beta chain sequence. Its antigen remains unknown. The V and J ends lost 4 bases and 5 bases, in that order; junction bases with no gene match: 4. This CDR3 has 16 residues. CDR1 MDHEN and CDR2 SYDVKM come from the germline V gene. It was with 60 Vbeta and 13 Jbeta primers that the PCR ran. Only in-frame clones appear in the TCRdb table, and some are missing; sequencing was by immunoSEQ multiplex PCR. Among some 180,000 clones listed, about 79% were seen once. The sample belongs to a study of cytomegalovirus exposure and HLA in healthy donors. Study context: Earlier findings included roughly 120 million unique TCR beta sequences obtained from approximately 170 million T cells. The study's findings and limits: Later analysis identified about 15,000 TCR beta sequences associated with HLA alleles, using a false discovery rate threshold of 0.05. 164 TCR beta chains were listed as cytomegalovirus-associated.

This TCR came from a man aged 18 to 35 in good health and CMV-seronegative. Material: PBMCs. The chain carries TRBV28 and TRBJ1-6; TRBD1 matches at 11 bases. The CDR3 sequence is CASSSGGQGDNSPLHF. In DNA form, the CDR3 reads TGTGCCAGCAGTTCCGGGGGACAGGGGGATAATTCACCCCTCCACTTT.